This is a list of T cell receptor beta chains from one sample in a study of CD8+ T cells in alopecia areata. The repertoire was sequenced with immunoSEQ multiplex PCR; TCRdb's copy has only in-frame clones and lacks some. The data contain 100,000 to 150,000 clones, less than 45% of them singletons. The specimen was CD4+ T cells sorted from blood. The receptors originated from a human donor with alopecia areata. Both conserved end residues are part of each CDR3. The order of the fields is J gene, D gene, V gene, clone size, CDR3 protein, CDR3 DNA. D genes are given only for firm matches. Rows may omit the clone size; those that give it use once, few, many or a size class.

j_call: TRBJ1-1; d_call: .; v_call: TRBV30; clone_size: .; cdr3_aa: CAWRVAMNTEAFF; cdr3_nt: TGTGCCTGGAGAGTGGCCATGAACACTGAAGCTTTCTTT
j_call: TRBJ1-1; d_call: TRBD1; v_call: TRBV9; clone_size: once; cdr3_aa: CASSGQGVNTEAFF; cdr3_nt: TGTGCCAGCAGCGGACAGGGGGTTAACACTGAAGCTTTCTTT
j_call: TRBJ2-7; d_call: .; v_call: TRBV30; clone_size: .; cdr3_aa: CAWDVTGLGEQYF; cdr3_nt: TGTGCCTGGGACGTGACTGGGTTGGGCGAGCAGTACTTC
j_call: TRBJ2-3; d_call: .; v_call: TRBV30; clone_size: .; cdr3_aa: CAWSGTDTQYF; cdr3_nt: TGTGCCTGGAGTGGCACAGATACGCAGTATTTT
j_call: TRBJ2-7; d_call: TRBD1; v_call: TRBV5-4; clone_size: .; cdr3_aa: CASSDRDRGVYEQYF; cdr3_nt: TGTGCCAGCAGCGACCGGGACAGGGGGGTGTACGAGCAGTACTTC
j_call: TRBJ2-7; d_call: .; v_call: TRBV7-2; clone_size: few; cdr3_aa: CASARGPTYEQYF; cdr3_nt: TGTGCCAGTGCGCGGGGTCCGACCTACGAGCAGTACTTC
j_call: TRBJ2-1; d_call: TRBD1; v_call: TRBV29-1; clone_size: few; cdr3_aa: CSVGTAYNEQFF; cdr3_nt: TGCAGCGTGGGGACAGCCTACAATGAGCAGTTCTTC
j_call: TRBJ1-5; d_call: .; v_call: TRBV30; clone_size: .; cdr3_aa: CAWSVQINQPQHF; cdr3_nt: TGTGCCTGGAGTGTACAGATCAATCAGCCCCAGCATTTT
j_call: TRBJ2-1; d_call: TRBD2; v_call: TRBV30; clone_size: once; cdr3_aa: CAWSVGLAENNEQFF; cdr3_nt: TGTGCCTGGAGTGTAGGGCTAGCGGAAAACAATGAGCAGTTCTTC
j_call: TRBJ1-2; d_call: TRBD1; v_call: TRBV27; clone_size: .; cdr3_aa: CASSQRGQAWGYTF; cdr3_nt: TGTGCCAGCTCACAAAGAGGACAGGCCTGGGGCTACACCTTC
j_call: TRBJ1-6; d_call: .; v_call: TRBV6-5; clone_size: .; cdr3_aa: CASSVQGGHNSPLHF; cdr3_nt: TGTGCCAGCAGTGTTCAGGGTGGCCATAATTCACCCCTCCACTTT
j_call: TRBJ2-5; d_call: TRBD1; v_call: TRBV19; clone_size: .; cdr3_aa: CASSTQQGARETQYF; cdr3_nt: TGTGCCAGTAGTACCCAACAGGGGGCGCGGGAGACCCAGTACTTC
j_call: TRBJ2-7; d_call: .; v_call: TRBV7-2; clone_size: .; cdr3_aa: CASSLFSGGRRSYEQYF; cdr3_nt: TGTGCCAGCAGCTTATTCTCTGGCGGGCGACGGTCCTACGAGCAGTACTTC
j_call: TRBJ2-5; d_call: .; v_call: TRBV18; clone_size: .; cdr3_aa: CASSTTLWETQYF; cdr3_nt: TGTGCCAGCTCAACGACCCTTTGGGAGACCCAGTACTTC
j_call: TRBJ2-7; d_call: TRBD2; v_call: TRBV30; clone_size: few; cdr3_aa: CAWSTLPSGGSYEQYF; cdr3_nt: TGTGCCTGGAGTACCCTACCTTCGGGGGGGTCCTACGAGCAGTACTTC
j_call: TRBJ2-7; d_call: TRBD1; v_call: TRBV28; clone_size: .; cdr3_aa: CASSAAGTGGYEQYF; cdr3_nt: TGTGCCAGCAGTGCTGCCGGGACAGGGGGCTACGAGCAGTACTTC
j_call: TRBJ2-7; d_call: TRBD1; v_call: TRBV6-6; clone_size: few; cdr3_aa: CASSYSSWQGAYEQYF; cdr3_nt: TGTGCCAGCAGTTACTCGAGTTGGCAGGGGGCCTACGAGCAGTACTTC
j_call: TRBJ2-1; d_call: .; v_call: TRBV20-1; clone_size: .; cdr3_aa: CSASRADEQFF; cdr3_nt: TGCAGTGCTAGCAGGGCCGATGAGCAGTTCTTC
j_call: TRBJ2-3; d_call: .; v_call: TRBV19; clone_size: few; cdr3_aa: CASRPAGARTDTQYF; cdr3_nt: TGTGCCAGTAGGCCGGCTGGGGCCCGCACAGATACGCAGTATTTT
j_call: TRBJ2-2; d_call: .; v_call: TRBV5-1; clone_size: .; cdr3_aa: CASSLADTNTGELFF; cdr3_nt: TGCGCCAGCAGCTTGGCGGACACTAACACCGGGGAGCTGTTTTTT
j_call: TRBJ2-3; d_call: .; v_call: TRBV5-1; clone_size: few; cdr3_aa: CASRTDGVSTDTQYF; cdr3_nt: TGCGCCAGCAGAACCGACGGGGTTAGCACAGATACGCAGTATTTT
j_call: TRBJ1-2; d_call: .; v_call: TRBV9; clone_size: few; cdr3_aa: CASSITDWGYTF; cdr3_nt: TGTGCCAGCAGCATAACCGACTGGGGCTACACCTTC
j_call: TRBJ2-7; d_call: TRBD1; v_call: TRBV5-1; clone_size: .; cdr3_aa: CASSLVDRGSYEQYF; cdr3_nt: TGCGCCAGCAGCTTGGTGGACAGGGGCTCCTACGAGCAGTACTTC
j_call: TRBJ2-7; d_call: .; v_call: TRBV7-9; clone_size: .; cdr3_aa: CASSSGLPAYEQYF; cdr3_nt: TGTGCCAGCAGCTCAGGGCTCCCAGCCTACGAGCAGTACTTC
j_call: TRBJ2-1; d_call: .; v_call: TRBV2; clone_size: .; cdr3_aa: CASRDSFLPYNEQFF; cdr3_nt: TGTGCCAGCAGGGACAGTTTTCTTCCCTACAATGAGCAGTTCTTC
j_call: TRBJ1-4; d_call: TRBD1; v_call: TRBV29-1; clone_size: .; cdr3_aa: CSVGTGWGRNEKLFF; cdr3_nt: TGCAGCGTTGGGACAGGGTGGGGAAGGAATGAAAAACTGTTTTTT
j_call: TRBJ2-5; d_call: .; v_call: TRBV2; clone_size: few; cdr3_aa: CASSEASGMGTQYF; cdr3_nt: TGTGCCAGCAGTGAAGCTTCAGGGATGGGGACCCAGTACTTC
j_call: TRBJ1-1; d_call: .; v_call: TRBV29-1; clone_size: few; cdr3_aa: CSVGQNTEAFF; cdr3_nt: TGCAGCGTTGGGCAGAACACTGAAGCTTTCTTT
j_call: TRBJ2-7; d_call: .; v_call: TRBV4-3; clone_size: once; cdr3_aa: CASSQVGLGEQYF; cdr3_nt: TGCGCCAGCAGCCAAGTAGGGTTGGGCGAGCAGTACTTC
j_call: TRBJ2-7; d_call: TRBD2; v_call: TRBV30; clone_size: .; cdr3_aa: CAWSGTSGRHGEQYF; cdr3_nt: TGTGCCTGGAGTGGGACTAGCGGGAGACACGGCGAGCAGTACTTC
j_call: TRBJ2-5; d_call: .; v_call: TRBV28; clone_size: .; cdr3_aa: CASNEAPRRETQYF; cdr3_nt: TGTGCCAGCAATGAAGCACCTCGTCGGGAGACCCAGTACTTC
j_call: TRBJ1-4; d_call: .; v_call: TRBV30; clone_size: .; cdr3_aa: CAFGPRREKLFF; cdr3_nt: TGTGCCTTCGGTCCCCGGCGAGAAAAACTGTTTTTT
j_call: TRBJ1-2; d_call: TRBD1; v_call: TRBV5-6; clone_size: .; cdr3_aa: CASSLTGTAITYGYTF; cdr3_nt: TGTGCCAGCAGCTTAACCGGGACAGCGATAACCTATGGCTACACCTTC
j_call: TRBJ2-3; d_call: .; v_call: TRBV4-3; clone_size: few; cdr3_aa: CASSQAWAGWDTQYF; cdr3_nt: TGCGCCAGCAGCCAAGCGTGGGCGGGGTGGGATACGCAGTATTTT
j_call: TRBJ2-3; d_call: TRBD2; v_call: TRBV5-1; clone_size: .; cdr3_aa: CASSLQPTSGGSTDTQYF; cdr3_nt: TGCGCCAGCAGCTTGCAGCCTACTAGCGGGGGGAGCACAGATACGCAGTATTTT
j_call: TRBJ1-5; d_call: .; v_call: TRBV7-2; clone_size: .; cdr3_aa: CASGRQSNQPQHF; cdr3_nt: TGTGCCAGCGGTAGGCAGTCCAATCAGCCCCAGCATTTT
j_call: TRBJ1-1; d_call: TRBD1; v_call: TRBV11-2; clone_size: .; cdr3_aa: CASIQGGEAFF; cdr3_nt: TGTGCCAGCATCCAGGGGGGTGAAGCTTTCTTT
j_call: TRBJ1-1; d_call: .; v_call: TRBV29-1; clone_size: .; cdr3_aa: CSVSEQGNTEAFF; cdr3_nt: TGCAGCGTGAGCGAGCAGGGGAACACTGAAGCTTTCTTT
j_call: TRBJ2-3; d_call: TRBD2; v_call: TRBV7-2; clone_size: few; cdr3_aa: CASSPRLAGTDTQYF; cdr3_nt: TGTGCCAGCAGCCCTCGACTAGCGGGGACAGATACGCAGTATTTT
j_call: TRBJ2-5; d_call: TRBD1; v_call: TRBV7-2; clone_size: few; cdr3_aa: CASTRDRGLETQYF; cdr3_nt: TGTGCCAGCACCCGGGACAGGGGTTTGGAGACCCAGTACTTC
j_call: TRBJ2-3; d_call: .; v_call: TRBV29-1; clone_size: .; cdr3_aa: CSVAGKNLPDTQYF; cdr3_nt: TGCAGCGTTGCCGGGAAGAACTTACCAGATACGCAGTATTTT
j_call: TRBJ2-5; d_call: TRBD1; v_call: TRBV2; clone_size: .; cdr3_aa: CACGQGAETQYF; cdr3_nt: TGTGCCTGCGGACAGGGGGCAGAGACCCAGTACTTC
j_call: TRBJ1-1; d_call: .; v_call: TRBV29-1; clone_size: once; cdr3_aa: CSVAPTSNTEAFF; cdr3_nt: TGCAGCGTCGCTCCAACCTCGAACACTGAAGCTTTCTTT
j_call: TRBJ2-7; d_call: TRBD2; v_call: TRBV6-1; clone_size: few; cdr3_aa: CASLKGSGATYEQYF; cdr3_nt: TGTGCCAGCCTGAAGGGTAGCGGGGCTACCTACGAGCAGTACTTC
j_call: TRBJ2-1; d_call: .; v_call: TRBV7-2; clone_size: few; cdr3_aa: CASRLRWNEQFF; cdr3_nt: TGTGCCAGTAGACTAAGATGGAATGAGCAGTTCTTC
j_call: TRBJ2-5; d_call: .; v_call: TRBV7-2; clone_size: few; cdr3_aa: CASSLGGTVARETQYF; cdr3_nt: TGTGCCAGCAGCTTAGGCGGGACAGTTGCTAGAGAGACCCAGTACTTC
j_call: TRBJ2-7; d_call: .; v_call: TRBV5-6; clone_size: .; cdr3_aa: CASRVRDSSYEQYF; cdr3_nt: TGTGCCAGCAGGGTGCGGGACTCGTCCTACGAGCAGTACTTC
j_call: TRBJ1-1; d_call: .; v_call: TRBV5-6; clone_size: .; cdr3_aa: CASSLGWGSQHTEAFF; cdr3_nt: TGTGCCAGCAGCTTGGGTTGGGGGAGCCAGCACACTGAAGCTTTCTTT
j_call: TRBJ1-1; d_call: TRBD1; v_call: TRBV19; clone_size: .; cdr3_aa: CASSTAGRGQDTEAFF; cdr3_nt: TGTGCCAGTAGTACCGCCGGGAGGGGGCAGGACACTGAAGCTTTCTTT
j_call: TRBJ1-3; d_call: .; v_call: TRBV30; clone_size: .; cdr3_aa: CAGTFLSGNTIYF; cdr3_nt: TGTGCCGGGACATTCCTCTCTGGAAACACCATATATTTT